These 26 T cell receptor beta chains share one sample of origin, sequenced in a study of cytomegalovirus exposure and HLA in healthy donors. Primers included in the PCR were 60 Vbeta and 13 Jbeta primers. TCRdb's table, derived via immunoSEQ multiplex PCR, lists solely in-frame clones and lacks some. The table records 250,000 to 350,000 clones, 75% to 90% of them present only once. The sequenced material came from PBMCs. The receptor set was obtained from a man aged 35-49 years in good health and CMV-seropositive.

This chain uses TRBV7-9 with TRBJ2-7; 7 bases fit TRBD2. This CDR3 is 16 amino acids long. Germline CDR1 is SEHNR and CDR2 is FQNEAQ (reference sequence). Germline trimming cut 5 bases from V and 6 bases from J; bases unmatched to any gene: 16. The DNA of the CDR3 is TGTGCCAGCAGCCCACTTGTAGCGGGCGGGGACGGCGAGCAGTACTTC. Encoded protein: CASSPLVAGGDGEQYF.

J is TRBJ2-7 and V is TRBV6-6, with a possible D match to TRBD1 (6 bases). Germline V gene sequence: CDR1 MNHNY, CDR2 SVGAGI (reference sequence). This CDR3 has 13 residues. V dropped 9 bases and J dropped 4 bases, with 16 bases sitting between them. The CDR3 region is CASSENQGYEQYF. Written as DNA, the CDR3 is TGTGCCAGTAGCGAGAACCAGGGGTACGAGCAGTACTTC.

V is TRBV5-6 and J is TRBJ2-5; 10 bases map to TRBD2. Germline trimming cut 2 bases from V and 3 bases from J; bases unmatched to any gene: 7. The CDR3 length is 16 residues. CDR1 and CDR2 from the germline V gene are SGHDT and YYEEEE. In DNA form, the CDR3 reads TGTGCCAGCAGCTTAAAAGCGGGAGGGCCGGAAGAGACCCAGTACTTC. It is translated as CASSLKAGGPEETQYF.

V is TRBV6-4 and J is TRBJ1-2; weak D call: TRBD1 (6 bases). Trimming removed 0 bases at V and 6 bases at J, with 8 bases between. Germline V gene sequence: CDR1 MRHNA, CDR2 SNTAGT. This CDR3 is 13 amino acids long. This CDR3 reads CASSDSPGDGYTF. In DNA, the CDR3 is TGTGCCAGCAGTGACTCACCAGGGGATGGCTACACCTTC.

The chain recombines TRBV10-1 with TRBJ1-2; 7 nucleotides line up with TRBD1. The CDR3 sequence is 13 residues long. Germline V gene data show CDR1 as WNHNN and CDR2 as SYGVQD (reference sequence). V lost 5 bases and J lost 7; bases outside the gene matches: 7. The CDR3 is CASSPGQVAGYTF. The CDR3, as DNA: TGCGCCAGCAGTCCCGGACAGGTCGCTGGCTACACCTTC.

The chain has TRBV19 and TRBJ2-7; tentative D call: TRBD2 (5 bases). The CDR3 spans 14 residues. V lost 3 bases, J lost 6 bases, and 15 bases lay in between. Per germline, CDR1 LNHDA and CDR2 SQIVND (reference sequence). Here the CDR3 reads CASSIGGGPLEQYF. The CDR3, as DNA: TGTGCCAGTAGTATCGGCGGAGGCCCCCTCGAGCAGTACTTC.

The chain carries TRBV4-1 and TRBJ2-3; 7 nucleotides line up with TRBD1. This CDR3 comprises 14 residues. Germline values: CDR1 MGHRA, CDR2 YSYEKL. V trimming: 0 bases; J trimming: 5 bases; junction bases outside the gene matches: 2. The CDR3 reads CASSQETGRDTQYF. The CDR3 DNA follows: TGCGCCAGCAGCCAAGAGACAGGGCGAGATACGCAGTATTTT.

This clone was counted only a few times. The chain is built from TRBV6-1 and TRBJ2-7, with 11 bases identical to TRBD2. The J segment lost 3 bases and the V segment lost 1 base, leaving 5 bases of the junction unmatched. CDR1 is MNHNS and CDR2 is SASEGT in the germline V gene. The CDR3 is made up of 16 amino acids. Here the CDR3 DNA reads TGTGCCAGCAGTGAAGGGTTGACTAGCGGGATCTACGAGCAGTACTTC. This encodes CASSEGLTSGIYEQYF.

J is TRBJ2-2 and V is TRBV6-4; possible D gene TRBD1, 6 bases. V was shortened by 4 bases and J by 5 bases, with 11 bases between the two germline ends. The V gene's germline CDR1 is MRHNA and CDR2 SNTAGT. The CDR3 runs to 14 residues. As DNA, the CDR3 is TGTGCCAGCAGTGCTACAGGGTATACCGGGGAGCTGTTTTTT. Translated: CASSATGYTGELFF.

The chain combines TRBV5-6 with TRBJ2-7, with D possibly being TRBD2 (6 bases). The CDR3 runs to 13 residues. CDR1 and CDR2 (germline): SGHDT, YYEEEE. The germline V and J ends were trimmed by 2 bases and 6 bases, with 12 bases remaining between them. CDR3 DNA: TGTGCCAGCAGCTTTAGGTGGGGGGTCGAGCAGTACTTC. Amino acid sequence: CASSFRWGVEQYF.

The chain employs TRBV5-1 and TRBJ1-2, with D possibly being TRBD1 (5 bases). Trimming removed 0 bases from V and 7 bases from J, with 25 bases in between. The germline gives CDR1 SGHRS, CDR2 YFSETQ. This CDR3 contains 18 residues. Here the CDR3 reads CASSLVVGRLNPSTGYTF. The CDR3, as DNA: TGCGCCAGCAGCTTGGTGGTGGGGCGCTTGAATCCCTCAACTGGCTACACCTTC.

The chain carries TRBV6-5 and TRBJ2-2; D gene uncertain. From germline, CDR1 is MNHEY and CDR2 SVGAGI. The CDR3 contains 15 residues. V lost 2 bases and J lost 0, with 7 bases in between. Written as DNA, the CDR3 is TGTGCCAGCAGTTACAGGCAGGCGAACACCGGGGAGCTGTTTTTT. It specifies CASSYRQANTGELFF.

The chain recombines TRBV5-1 with TRBJ2-5, with D perhaps matching TRBD2 (6 bases). V lost 1 base and J 5 bases, leaving 15 bases between the germline ends. This CDR3 region has 15 residues. Germline-derived CDR1 and CDR2 are SGHRS and YFSETQ. The CDR3 DNA reads TGCGCCAGCAGCTTGCGCGGGGTGGCAGAGGAGACCCAGTACTTC. Translating gives CASSLRGVAEETQYF.

The chain links TRBV19 to TRBJ1-1; 7 bases line up with TRBD1. This CDR3 is 17 amino acids long. With 5 bases clipped from V and 0 bases from J, the junction kept 12 bases outside the gene matches. Germline V gives CDR1 LNHDA, CDR2 SQIVND (reference sequence). DNA of the CDR3: TGTGCCAGTAGTTTTTTCCGAGGGGGCGTCTTGAACACTGAAGCTTTCTTT. Translating gives CASSFFRGGVLNTEAFF.

This chain connects TRBV9 to TRBJ2-7; D is unclear. CDR1 and CDR2 (germline): SGDLS, YYNGEE. V lost 0 bases and J lost 4, with 14 bases in between. This CDR3 contains 15 residues. This chain's CDR3 is CASSVEPLSPYEQYF. CDR3 sequence (DNA): TGTGCCAGCAGCGTAGAGCCGCTCTCCCCGTACGAGCAGTACTTC.

The chain is built from TRBV29-1 and TRBJ2-5; 10 bases match TRBD1. V dropped 2 bases and J dropped 2; count of bases not matched to a gene: 5. The CDR3 consists of 15 residues. Germline V gene lookup returns CDR1 SQVTM and CDR2 ANQGSEA. The CDR3 reads CSVETRTGGQETQYF. CDR3 DNA: TGCAGCGTTGAAACCCGGACAGGGGGTCAAGAGACCCAGTACTTC.

The CDR3 spells CASSPGGWKGTEAFF. The CDR3 coding sequence is TGTGCCAGCAGCCCAGGGGGGTGGAAAGGCACTGAAGCTTTCTTT. The rearrangement links TRBV13 to TRBJ1-1; TRBD1 matches 7 bases. The CDR3 runs 15 residues. Germline CDR1 and CDR2: PRHDT and FYEKMQ (reference sequence). The trim removed 5 bases at V and 4 bases at J, leaving 10 bases unmatched.

This rearrangement joins TRBV28 to TRBJ1-5; D call uncertain. Germline loops: CDR1 MDHEN, CDR2 SYDVKM. The CDR3 consists of 12 residues. The V end lost 7 bases, the J end lost 0 bases, and 4 bases lay between the germline ends. Here the CDR3 reads CASKSSNQPQHF. Here the CDR3 DNA reads TGTGCCAGCAAGAGTAGCAATCAGCCCCAGCATTTT.

The chain combines TRBV18 with TRBJ2-3; no definite D call. Per the germline V gene, CDR1 is KGHSH and CDR2 is LQKENI. V was cut by 3 bases and J by 4 bases, with 17 bases left in between. CDR3 length equals 16 residues. The chain's CDR3 is CASSPRLGSGPDTQYF. The CDR3, as DNA: TGTGCCAGCTCACCTCGACTGGGTTCTGGTCCAGATACGCAGTATTTT.

The chain uses TRBV28 and TRBJ1-5, with 10 bases fitting TRBD1. V shed 3 bases, J shed 6 bases, and the junction held 14 bases outside the gene matches. Germline-derived CDR1 and CDR2 are MDHEN and SYDVKM. CDR3 size: 18 residues. The CDR3 DNA reads TGTGCCAGCAGTTTTAACGCCGGGACAGGGGATATCGGTCAGCCCCAGCATTTT. This sequence encodes CASSFNAGTGDIGQPQHF.

The chain combines TRBV2 with TRBJ2-7; tentatively, D is TRBD2 (5 bases). Trimming cost V 3 bases and J 0 bases, with 6 bases left between them. Looked up from germline, CDR1 is SNHLY and CDR2 is FYNNEI. The CDR3 is 13 amino acids. The CDR3 nucleotides read TGTGCCAGCAGTGAGGGGAGCTCCTACGAGCAGTACTTC. The encoded protein is CASSEGSSYEQYF.

The chain joins TRBV6-5 to TRBJ2-1; TRBD2 matches 10 bases. CDR3 length: 12 amino acids. J lost 10 bases, V lost 5 bases, and 2 bases had no gene match. CDR1 MNHEY and CDR2 SVGAGI come from the germline V gene. The DNA of the CDR3 is TGTGCCAGCAGTCAACTAGCGGGGGAGCAGTTCTTC. Its translation is CASSQLAGEQFF.

The chain employs TRBV30 and TRBJ1-2; TRBD1 agrees at 12 bases. The CDR3 has 13 residues. V was pared by 5 bases and J by 8 bases, with 6 bases of the junction left unmatched. Germline CDR1 and CDR2: GTSNPN and SVGIG (reference sequence). The CDR3 reads CAWLGQGAGGYTF. CDR3 in DNA: TGTGCCTGGTTGGGACAGGGGGCAGGAGGCTACACCTTC.

This sequence joins TRBV6-5 and TRBJ2-7; no reliable D call. The CDR3 sequence is 16 residues long. Germline V gene sequence: CDR1 MNHEY, CDR2 SVGAGI. V was cut by 0 bases and J by 0 bases, with 12 bases left in between. CDR3 region: CASSYSVTARSYEQYF. Here the CDR3 DNA reads TGTGCCAGCAGTTACTCAGTTACAGCACGCTCCTACGAGCAGTACTTC.

The chain joins TRBV19 to TRBJ2-3, with 10 nucleotides matching TRBD2. The CDR3 contains 21 residues. Germline V gives CDR1 LNHDA, CDR2 SQIVND (reference sequence). After removal of 3 bases from V and 5 bases from J, the junction contained 23 bases not matched to a gene. The CDR3 nucleotides read TGTGCCAGTAGTATTCGAGCTGGGCTAGCGGGAGACGTTTCCCCAGAAGATACGCAGTATTTT. The encoded protein is CASSIRAGLAGDVSPEDTQYF.

The gene calls are TRBV29-1 and TRBJ1-5; D remains unclear. There are 14 residues in the CDR3. Germline values: CDR1 SQVTM, CDR2 ANQGSEA. V was shortened by 2 bases and J by 3 bases, with 11 bases between the two germline ends. The CDR3 loop reads CSVELEGFNQPQHF. The CDR3 DNA is TGCAGCGTTGAATTGGAGGGCTTCAATCAGCCCCAGCATTTT. Complete variable domain (other parts from reference TRBV29-1 and TRBJ1-5): SAVISQKPSRDICQRGTSLTIQCQVDSQVTMMFWYRQQPGQSLTLIATANQGSEATYESGFVIDKFPISRPNLTFSTLTVSNMSPEDSSIYLCSVELEGFNQPQHFGDGTRLSIL.